These T cell receptor beta chains were read from a single sample in a study of T cell repertoires in cytomegalovirus infection. One entry per CDR3 protein results from TCRdb running MiXCR on the reads. The top ten hold less than 15% of the sample, which has more than 400,000 distinct CDR3 sequences, 26% seen once. Sequencing was carried out using PBMCs. These receptors all stem from a human donor in good health (CMV status not recorded). Some clones in this sample may be carry-over from other donors' samples. Both conserved end residues are part of each CDR3. D genes are given only for firm matches. Only some rows state a clone size, as once, few, many or a class for expanded clones.

TRBJ1-2 . many TRBV7-2 CASSLAVFGYTF TGTGCCAGCAGCTTAGCGGTCTTTGGCTACACCTTC
TRBJ1-2 TRBD1 many TRBV7-9 CASSLGLTGDGYTF TGTGCCAGCAGCTTGGGTTTGACAGGGGACGGCTACACCTTC
TRBJ1-2 . many TRBV7-8 CASSLGLMAVYGYTF TGTGCCAGCAGCTTAGGCTTAATGGCGGTCTATGGCTACACCTTC
TRBJ2-1 . few TRBV18 CASSPPVQDFAYNEQFF TGTGCCAGCTCACCACCGGTACAGGATTTTGCCTACAATGAGCAGTTCTTC
TRBJ1-2 . . TRBV7-6 CASSGVNNHGYTF TGTGCCAGCAGTGGGGTGAATAACCATGGCTACACCTTC
TRBJ2-6 . many TRBV7-6 CASRPNAYGSGANVLTF TGTGCCAGCAGACCCAACGCGTACGGCTCTGGGGCCAACGTCCTGACTTTC
TRBJ2-6 . . TRBV11-3 CASSFSTAGSGANVLTF TGTGCCAGCAGCTTCTCCACCGCGGGGTCTGGGGCCAACGTCCTGACTTTC
TRBJ1-5 . few TRBV28 CASSLPGGGQPQHF TGTGCCAGCAGTTTACCGGGGGGTGGTCAGCCCCAGCATTTT
TRBJ2-5 TRBD2 . TRBV14 CASSHDTGLAGLETQYF TGTGCCAGCAGCCACGATACGGGACTAGCGGGATTAGAGACCCAGTACTTC
TRBJ1-1 . . TRBV19 CASSLIGGSGTEAFF TGTGCCAGTAGTCTCATTGGGGGGAGTGGCACTGAAGCTTTCTTT
TRBJ2-1 TRBD2 . TRBV20-1 CSASAQLAGSYNEQFF TGCAGTGCTAGCGCCCAACTAGCGGGATCCTACAATGAGCAGTTCTTC
TRBJ2-5 . . TRBV6-2/TRBV6-3 CASSYSGTYPAETQYF TGTGCCAGCAGTTACTCTGGGACCTACCCCGCCGAGACCCAGTACTTC
TRBJ2-1 . many TRBV7-2 CASSLAGAANEQFF TGTGCCAGCAGCTTAGCGGGAGCGGCTAATGAGCAGTTCTTC
TRBJ2-1 . . TRBV7-2 CASSLSGGAVYNEQFF TGTGCCAGCAGCTTATCTGGCGGCGCGGTCTACAATGAGCAGTTCTTC
TRBJ2-1 . . TRBV19 CASSIPYNEQFF TGTGCCAGTAGTATACCCTACAATGAGCAGTTCTTC
TRBJ2-1 . . TRBV4-2 CASSQDVDLSYNEQFF TGTGCCAGCAGCCAAGATGTGGACCTCTCCTACAATGAGCAGTTCTTC
TRBJ1-4 TRBD1 . TRBV30 CACQQGLGEKLFF TGTGCCTGCCAACAGGGGCTGGGGGAAAAACTGTTTTTT
TRBJ2-3 TRBD2 . TRBV7-9 CASSFPRREREKDTQYF TGTGCCAGCAGCTTCCCCCGGAGGGAGCGGGAGAAAGATACGCAGTATTTT
TRBJ2-1 TRBD1 . TRBV20-1 CSACEGDSGYNEQFF TGCAGTGCTTGTGAGGGGGACAGCGGCTACAATGAGCAGTTCTTC
TRBJ2-5 TRBD2 . TRBV6-2/TRBV6-3 CASSFPLAGAVKTQYF TGTGCCAGCAGTTTTCCCTTAGCGGGAGCAGTAAAGACCCAGTACTTC
TRBJ1-2 . few TRBV6-6 CASSLPAGRSYGYTF TGTGCCAGCAGCCTCCCGGCAGGGAGAAGCTATGGCTACACCTTC
TRBJ2-1 TRBD1 many TRBV4-1 CATGTGQGNNEQFF TGCGCCACAGGGACGGGACAGGGAAACAATGAGCAGTTCTTC
TRBJ1-1 . once TRBV29-1 CSVRAGEAFF TGCAGCGTTCGAGCAGGGGAAGCTTTCTTT
TRBJ2-6 . few TRBV6-8 CASSFGPSGANVLTF TGTGCCAGCAGTTTCGGACCCTCGGGGGCCAACGTCCTGACTTTC
TRBJ1-5 TRBD1 few TRBV7-8 CASSRGQGGGLTLGQPQHF TGTGCCAGCAGCAGGGGACAGGGCGGCGGACTGACTCTTGGTCAGCCCCAGCATTTT